The 25 T cell receptor beta chains reported below all come from one sample, sequenced in a study of OX40 agonist ivuxolimab in advanced cancers. Clones were sequenced by immunoSEQ multiplex PCR, and TCRdb holds only the in-frame ones, with some missing. Of more than 80,000 clones in the sample, 90% are singletons; the top ten hold around 0.5%. This sample comprised CD4+ or CD8+ T cells sorted from blood, obtained in a trial of the OX40 agonist ivuxolimab. The receptors shown here come from an adult with an advanced solid tumor such as melanoma, head and neck, liver or kidney cancer.

The rearrangement joins TRBV5-4 to TRBJ2-1, with D possibly being TRBD1 (6 bases). Trimming left V 0 bases short and J 10 bases short, with 11 bases between. CDR3 length: 13 amino acids. Germline CDR1 and CDR2: SGHNT and YYREEE (reference sequence). CDR3 sequence (DNA): TGTGCCAGCAGCTTGGTTGGGGGCGGAGAGCAGTTCTTC. Its protein product is CASSLVGGGEQFF.

The chain is built from TRBV6-5 and TRBJ2-5, with TRBD2 matching over 9 bases. Per the germline V gene, CDR1 is MNHEY and CDR2 is SVGAGI. The length of the CDR3 is 16 residues. Unmatched junction bases numbered 7, after V lost 2 bases and J lost 3 bases. CDR3 DNA sequence: TGTGCCAGCAGTTACAGCGGGCTAGCGGGGAAAGAGACCCAGTACTTC. Its translation: CASSYSGLAGKETQYF.

The chain uses TRBV5-1 and TRBJ1-2; TRBD1 is a possible D gene (6 bases). The CDR3 covers 13 residues. Germline values: CDR1 SGHRS, CDR2 YFSETQ. V lost 0 bases and J lost 7, with 10 bases in between. The CDR3 DNA reads TGCGCCAGCAGCTTGGACAGGGAAGTTGGCTACACCTTC. Its translation: CASSLDREVGYTF.

As to this clone: Mismatch with germline at one junction end may stem from a read error. The rearrangement links TRBV19 to TRBJ1-1; no firm D call. CDR1 is LNHDA and CDR2 is SQIVND in the germline V gene (reference sequence). This CDR3 has 13 amino acids. DNA of the CDR3: TGTGCCAGTAGTATCCGAGTGAAGACTGAAGCTTTCTTT. Protein product: CASSIRVKTEAFF.

The rearrangement joins TRBV30 to TRBJ1-6; D gene unclear. The V gene lost 1 base and the J gene lost 18 bases, with 13 bases spanning the gap. The V gene's germline CDR1 is GTSNPN and CDR2 SVGIG (reference sequence). The CDR3 length is 11 residues. In nucleotides, the CDR3 is TGTGCCTGGAGTGGGACCTTCACCCCCCACTTT. Protein sequence: CAWSGTFTPHF. Looking up the rest from reference TRBV30 and TRBJ1-6 gives the full variable domain: SQTIHQWPATLVQPVGSPLSLECTVEGTSNPNLYWYRQAAGRGLQLLFYSVGIGQISSEVPQNLSASRPQDRQFILSSKKLLLSDSGFYLCAWSGTFTPHFGNGTRLTVT.

The chain recombines TRBV7-2 with TRBJ2-7; D unclear. Germline assignment: CDR1 SGHTA and CDR2 FQGNSA. This CDR3 is 12 amino acids long. The V end was cut by 4 bases, the J end by 7 bases, with 11 bases between. The CDR3 DNA is TGTGCCAGCAGCTCCATCTCGCGGGAGCAGTACTTC. Translating gives CASSSISREQYF.

The chain links TRBV6-5 to TRBJ2-3; no clear D gene. The germline CDR1 and CDR2 sequences are MNHEY and SVGAGI. V dropped 0 bases and J dropped 5 bases, with 12 bases sitting between them. The length of the CDR3 is 15 residues. The CDR3: CASSYSFGLQDTQYF. The CDR3, as DNA: TGTGCCAGCAGTTACTCTTTCGGATTACAAGATACGCAGTATTTT.

The chain has TRBV7-2 and TRBJ1-5, with D possibly TRBD1 on 5 matching bases. Germline loops: CDR1 SGHTA, CDR2 FQGNSA. The V end lost 4 bases, the J end lost 9 bases, and 16 bases lay between the germline ends. The CDR3 consists of 14 residues. The CDR3: CASSSGTHLGPQHF. The CDR3 DNA sequence: TGTGCCAGCAGCTCTGGGACCCATCTAGGGCCCCAGCATTTT. Full variable domain (outside the CDR3, taken from reference TRBV7-2 and TRBJ1-5): GAGVSQSPSNKVTEKGKDVELRCDPISGHTALYWYRQSLGQGLEFLIYFQGNSAPDKSGLPSDRFSAERTGGSVSTLTIQRTQQEDSAVYLCASSSGTHLGPQHFGDGTRLSIL.

The chain recombines TRBV10-3 with TRBJ2-1; 7 nucleotides align to TRBD2. Trimming cost V 6 bases and J 11 bases; bases outside gene matches: 13. The CDR3 is 14 residues long. The germline gives CDR1 ENHRY, CDR2 SYGVKD. The CDR3, as DNA: TGTGCCATCAGCAAGACCTCCGAGCGGGGACAGCAGTTCTTC. Protein product: CAISKTSERGQQFF.

The CDR3 loop reads CASSGMNTGELFF. Written as DNA, the CDR3 is TGCGCCAGCTCCGGTATGAACACCGGGGAGCTGTTTTTT. The chain links TRBV10-1 to TRBJ2-2; D gene ambiguous. The CDR3 consists of 13 residues. Germline CDR1 reads WNHNN; CDR2 reads SYGVQD (reference sequence). V was trimmed by 8 bases and J by 1 base, leaving 8 bases between them.

V is TRBV27 and J is TRBJ1-1, with D unresolved. Germline CDR1 MNHEY, CDR2 SMNVEV (reference sequence). The CDR3 loop spans 18 amino acids. V lost 0 bases, J lost 1 base, and 18 bases lay in between. CDR3 sequence: CASSLSLGSEWWNTEAFF. The CDR3, as DNA: TGTGCCAGCAGTTTATCCCTGGGAAGTGAATGGTGGAACACTGAAGCTTTCTTT.

This clone turned up a few times. This rearrangement joins TRBV30 to TRBJ1-1; D not certain. This CDR3 has 13 amino acids. Trimming left V 5 bases short and J 3 bases short, with 13 bases between. Germline-derived CDR1 and CDR2 are GTSNPN and SVGIG (reference sequence). CDR3 nucleotide sequence: TGTGCCTGGGCAATGGCCGGGGACACTGAAGCTTTCTTT. Translation: CAWAMAGDTEAFF.

With respect to this clone: The junction departs from the called germline gene at one end, perhaps through a read error. The J gene is TRBJ1-4, the V gene TRBV6-5; perhaps TRBD1 as D (5 bases). Germline assignment: CDR1 MNHEY and CDR2 SVGAGI. The CDR3 has 14 amino acids. Here the CDR3 DNA reads TGTACCAGCAGTGGACACGCAACTAATGAAAAACTGTTTTTT. Amino acid sequence: CTSSGHATNEKLFF.

The V and J genes are TRBV7-9 and TRBJ2-7, with D tentatively TRBD1 (6 bases). The CDR3 extends over 15 amino acids. Germline CDR1 reads SEHNR; CDR2 reads FQNEAQ (reference sequence). Trimming took 5 bases from V and 7 from J, leaving 21 bases between them. CDR3 residues: CASSRPVAGEGEQYF. CDR3 sequence (DNA): TGTGCCAGCAGCCGCCCTGTTGCAGGGGAAGGGGAGCAGTACTTC.

The V and J genes are TRBV27 and TRBJ2-5; the match to TRBD2 covers 14 bases. The ends lost 5 bases at V and 4 bases at J; junction bases unmatched: 3. The CDR3 spans 15 residues. Germline assignment: CDR1 MNHEY and CDR2 SMNVEV (reference sequence). The CDR3 DNA is TGTGCCAGCAGTCGGACTAGCGGGGGGAGAGAGACCCAGTACTTC. Translation: CASSRTSGGRETQYF.

CDR3 nucleotide sequence: TGCGCCAGCAGCCAAGGGACAGGGGGCGAGACCCAGTACTTC. It yields the protein CASSQGTGGETQYF. The gene calls are TRBV5-1 and TRBJ2-5; TRBD1 matches at 12 bases. CDR1 is SGHRS, CDR2 YFSETQ, per germline. Losses at the gene ends were 4 bases for V and 5 bases for J; bases not matched to a gene: 3. CDR3 size: 14 residues.

The genes are TRBV7-6 and TRBJ2-7; 9 bases are shared with TRBD1. J lost 6 bases, V lost 5 bases, and 8 bases had no gene match. This CDR3 region has 14 residues. The germline CDR1 and CDR2 sequences are SGHVS and FNYEAQ. The CDR3 DNA is TGTGCCAGCAGCAAGGGACAGGGACCAGGCGAGCAGTACTTC. Its protein is CASSKGQGPGEQYF.

V is TRBV6-6 and J is TRBJ1-1; D might be TRBD1 (6 bases). The CDR3 spans 11 residues. Germline CDR1 and CDR2: MNHNY and SVGAGI (reference sequence). V was clipped by 7 bases and J by 11 bases, with 14 bases between them. DNA for the CDR3: TGTGCCAGCACCAGAGACAGGACGGCTTTCTTT. Its translation: CASTRDRTAFF.

The V call is TRBV4-3, the J call TRBJ2-6; tentatively, D is TRBD1 (6 bases). Germline CDR1 and CDR2: LGHNA and YSLEER. The CDR3 is 17 amino acids. V was clipped by 0 bases and J by 0 bases, with 9 bases between them. Written as DNA, the CDR3 is TGCGCCAGCAGCCAAGAGCGACAGGACTCTGGGGCCAACGTCCTGACTTTC. It is translated as CASSQERQDSGANVLTF.

The chain employs TRBV29-1 and TRBJ2-7; 8 nucleotides match TRBD1. This CDR3 contains 16 residues. V trimming: 0 bases; J trimming: 2 bases; junction bases outside the gene matches: 9. CDR1 SQVTM and CDR2 ANQGSEA come from the germline V gene. As DNA, the CDR3 is TGCAGCGTTGAAGATGCGCGTGACAGGGGAACCTACGAGCAGTACTTC. As protein: CSVEDARDRGTYEQYF.

The rearrangement uses TRBV29-1 and TRBJ1-1; D is ambiguous. This CDR3 contains 11 residues. V was pared by 1 base and J by 10 bases, with 10 bases between. CDR1 is SQVTM, CDR2 ANQGSEA, per germline. CDR3 DNA sequence: TGCAGCGTTGAAGTAGTCGGAGGAGCTTTCTTT. Its translation: CSVEVVGGAFF.

This clone was recorded once. The V gene is TRBV7-9, the J gene TRBJ1-2, with D perhaps matching TRBD1 (5 bases). The V and J ends lost 5 bases and 3 bases respectively, with 13 bases between them. The CDR3 totals 14 residues. From germline, CDR1 is SEHNR and CDR2 FQNEAQ (reference sequence). CDR3 bases: TGTGCCAGCAGCCAGTCGATGGGGGACTATGGCTACACCTTC. Translating it yields CASSQSMGDYGYTF.

The chain recombines TRBV6-5 with TRBJ2-7, with TRBD1 matching over 9 bases. Looked up from germline, CDR1 is MNHEY and CDR2 is SVGAGI. The CDR3 is 13 residues long. Trimming removed 6 bases from V and 2 bases from J; junction bases left unmatched: 2. The CDR3 loop is CASRTGGTYEQYF. The CDR3, as DNA: TGTGCCAGCAGGACAGGGGGAACCTACGAGCAGTACTTC.

This chain connects TRBV2 to TRBJ1-2; D is perhaps TRBD1 (5 bases). V shed 6 bases and J shed 0 bases, with 20 bases lying between them. Germline-derived CDR1 and CDR2 are SNHLY and FYNNEI. This CDR3 region has 17 residues. The DNA for the CDR3 is TGTGCCAGCAGGGAGCGCGGACTGGGACCCCCTAACTATGGCTACACCTTC. Translating gives CASRERGLGPPNYGYTF.

The rearrangement joins TRBV6-5 to TRBJ2-7; no reliable D call. The V end lost 0 bases, the J end lost 2 bases, and 11 bases lay between the germline ends. The CDR3 has 15 residues. Germline CDR1 is MNHEY and CDR2 is SVGAGI. The CDR3 nucleotides are TGTGCCAGCAGTTACTCGATTCTGGGGACCTACGAGCAGTACTTC. This encodes CASSYSILGTYEQYF.